Included here is one T cell receptor (beta chain) sequence, with context. The entry originates in a study of blood T cell repertoires in COVID-19. About the research overall: There were acute and convalescent COVID-19 samples, and they came from the United States, Italy and Spain. Sources were T cells, B-cell-depleted T cells, or PBMCs; the material itself was cDNA or gDNA.

The authors' processing: Nucleated cell number was recorded as an estimate derived from reference gene primer amplification. Clones were read by immunoSEQ multiplex PCR, and TCRdb kept only the in-frame ones, dropping some. D and trimming were read from the DNA, whereas the V and J calls and clone size are those reported in that table. The sample holds around 140,000 clones, about 76% seen once. V was cut by 4 bases and J by 1 base, with 17 bases left in between. Germline V gene data show CDR1 as LGHNA and CDR2 as YNFKEQ. This CDR3 is built from 17 residues. The chain is built from TRBV4-2 and TRBJ1-5, with D maybe TRBD1 (5 bases). The TCR comes from a human donor in a cohort sampled during active COVID-19. Source material: peripheral blood. The CDR3, as DNA: TGTGCCAGCAGCCCCGCGAGCGGGGGGGGGAGCAATCAGCCCCAGCATTTT. It encodes CASSPASGGGSNQPQHF.